At least ten counts were recorded for the clone carrying this TCR beta chain. Its specificity is not known. A universal primer site arose from template switching, and cDNA bore unique molecular identifiers. Each CDR3 protein gets one entry after TCRdb re-called the 5' RACE reads with MiXCR. Of roughly 250,000 distinct CDR3 sequences in the sample, more than 12% are singletons; the top ten hold around 9%. The CDR3 totals 16 residues. CDR1 and CDR2 from the germline V gene are SGHVS and FNYEAQ. Deletions cut 5 bases from V and 4 bases from J, with 20 bases between. The sample is drawn from a study of identical twins. General study findings and limits: Weaker excess twin sharing was seen among beta out-of-frame sequences.

Source material: memory (CD45RO+) T cells sorted from blood. The chain employs TRBV7-6 and TRBJ1-1; possibly TRBD1 for D (5 bases). The receptor's source is a woman aged 18-29 years in good health. CDR3 bases: TGTGCCAGCAGCGCGAGGGGACTCCGGGGAGGCACTGAAGCTTTCTTT. This sequence encodes CASSARGLRGGTEAFF.